A selection of T cell receptor beta chains follows, all from one sample in a study of a mutant IDH1 vaccine in newly diagnosed glioma. The antigens of these receptors remain unknown. Sequenced by immunoSEQ multiplex PCR; TCRdb stores in-frame clones only, minus some. The sample contains about 94,000 clones, around nine tenths of which appear only once. The sample consisted of PBMCs, taken from a glioma patient whose treatment included an IDH1 peptide vaccine. The receptors derive from a woman aged 45-65 years with glioma. Each CDR3 is given with its conserved first and last residue. Each record gives: J gene, V gene, clone size, D gene, CDR3 DNA, CDR3 protein. A D gene is named only where the DNA matches it firmly. A clone size is listed for some rows: how often the clone was seen (once, few, many), or a class if it is expanded.

>TRBJ1-3|TRBV10-3|-|TRBD1
TGTGCCACCCGCGGACAGGCCCTTGGAAACACCATATATTTT
CATRGQALGNTIYF
>TRBJ2-7|TRBV5-1|-|-
TGCGCCAGCAGCTTGGCACTAGCAGCTAGGGGGGGCGAGCAGTACTTC
CASSLALAARGGEQYF
>TRBJ2-1|TRBV10-1|-|TRBD2
TGCGCCAGCAGTGAGGCTAGCGGGAGAAATGAGCAGTTCTTC
CASSEASGRNEQFF
>TRBJ2-7|TRBV27|-|-
TGTGCCAGCAGTTCCGAGCGAGTTGGAGCCTACGAGCAGTACTTC
CASSSERVGAYEQYF
>TRBJ2-1|TRBV4-2|few|TRBD2
TGTGCCAGCAGCCAAGACCCCTTCGGGGGGGGTGAGCAGTTCTTC
CASSQDPFGGGEQFF
>TRBJ2-7|TRBV10-1|-|-
TGCGCCAGCAGTGAGAGTCCTTCCTACGAGCAGTACTTC
CASSESPSYEQYF
>TRBJ2-1|TRBV7-9|-|TRBD2
TGTGCCAGCAGCTCGACTAGCGGGAGGGACAATGAGCAGTTCTTC
CASSSTSGRDNEQFF
>TRBJ2-7|TRBV9|many|TRBD2
TGTGCCAGCAGCGTCTTAGCGGGAGAAACTTACGAGCAGTACTTC
CASSVLAGETYEQYF
>TRBJ1-1|TRBV25-1|-|-
TGTGCCTCCGGGGGGAGGGGGACGAACACTGAAGCTTTCTTT
CASGGRGTNTEAFF
>TRBJ1-1|TRBV4-2|-|-
TGTGCCAGCAGCCCTCAGGGGACTGAAGCTTTCTTT
CASSPQGTEAFF
>TRBJ2-7|TRBV18|-|-
TGTGCCAGCTCACCCGGGGAAGCCTACGAGCAGTACTTC
CASSPGEAYEQYF
>TRBJ2-2|TRBV30|few|-
TGTGCCTGGAGTGTGGGAGGGGAGCTGTTTTTT
CAWSVGGELFF
>TRBJ2-1|TRBV5-1|-|-
TGCGCCAGCAGCTCCCCACAGGGAGGGGTCAATGAGCAGTTCTTC
CASSSPQGGVNEQFF
>TRBJ2-7|TRBV9|-|TRBD2
TGTGCCAGCAGCGTAGAGGTGCTAGCGGGAGGAAACGAGCAGTACTTC
CASSVEVLAGGNEQYF
>TRBJ2-5|TRBV5-6|-|-
TGTGCCAGCAATTCGCCGGGACAAGAGACCCAGTACTTC
CASNSPGQETQYF
>TRBJ2-7|TRBV29-1|-|TRBD1
TGCAGCGTCACTAAAAGACAGGGGGCGGCCTTCGAGCAGTACTTC
CSVTKRQGAAFEQYF
>TRBJ2-7|TRBV7-8|-|-
TGTGCCAGCAGCGTCATAGCCCACGAGCAGTACTTC
CASSVIAHEQYF
>TRBJ1-6|TRBV27|-|-
TGTGCCAGCAGCCCCCGGGGGGTTGACAGTGCCCTTTCACCCCTCCACTTT
CASSPRGVDSALSPLHF
>TRBJ1-5|TRBV6-5|-|-
TGTGCCAGCAGTCAGTACCGAGGGCCCCAGCATTTT
CASSQYRGPQHF
>TRBJ2-2|TRBV5-1|-|TRBD2
TGCGCCAGCAGCAATGCGGGAGTTACCGGGGAGCTGTTTTTT
CASSNAGVTGELFF
>TRBJ2-7|TRBV10-2|once|-
TGCGCCAGCAGTGAGTACGGTGGGGGCAACTACGAGCAGTACTTC
CASSEYGGGNYEQYF
>TRBJ2-1|TRBV9|-|-
TGTGCCAGCAGCCCTGAGCAGTTCTTC
CASSPEQFF
>TRBJ2-5|TRBV5-1|-|TRBD2
TGCGCCAGCAGCCGAGGCCGGGGGGGTAAGGAAGAGACCCAGTACTTC
CASSRGRGGKEETQYF
>TRBJ1-5|TRBV6-5|-|-
TGTGCCAGCAGTTATCGGCTGGGGGTGGGACAGCCCCAGCATTTT
CASSYRLGVGQPQHF